The next 28 T cell receptor beta chains were all read from a single sample in a study of blood T cell repertoires in COVID-19. TCRdb's table, derived via immunoSEQ multiplex PCR, lists solely in-frame clones and lacks some. The sample carries nearly 15,000 clones, roughly 90% recorded once. Input material: peripheral blood. These receptor sequences come from a human donor in a cohort sampled during active COVID-19.

The chain has TRBV10-3 and TRBJ2-1, with TRBD1 matching over 8 bases. The ends lost 3 bases at V and 7 bases at J; junction bases unmatched: 8. The germline CDR1 and CDR2 sequences are ENHRY and SYGVKD. CDR3 length: 15 residues. The CDR3 sequence: CAISDSQGAFNEQFF. CDR3 nucleotides: TGTGCCATCAGTGATTCCCAGGGGGCTTTTAATGAGCAGTTCTTC.

This chain joins TRBV19 and TRBJ2-6; 8 bases match TRBD1. The V segment lost 4 bases and the J segment 3 bases; nucleotides outside the gene matches: 5. The CDR3 has 16 amino acids. Germline lookup yields CDR1 LNHDA and CDR2 SQIVND (reference sequence). The DNA of the CDR3 is TGTGCCAGTAGTACTCGGACAGGGAGTGGGGCCAACGTCCTGACTTTC. Its protein product is CASSTRTGSGANVLTF.

The genes are TRBV4-1 and TRBJ1-3, with D possibly being TRBD1 (6 bases). Germline-derived CDR1 and CDR2 are MGHRA and YSYEKL. The CDR3 length is 16 residues. With 4 bases removed from V and 0 bases from J, the gap between germline ends came to 13 bases. This CDR3 is CASSPGQILSGNTIYF. Written as DNA, the CDR3 is TGCGCCAGCAGCCCGGGACAAATTCTCTCTGGAAACACCATATATTTT.

CDR3 sequence reads: CASSKTRTGGLETQYF. The CDR3, as DNA: TGTGCCAGCAGTAAAACTAGGACAGGGGGATTGGAGACCCAGTACTTC. The chain uses TRBV25-1 and TRBJ2-5, with 10 bases that match TRBD1. The V segment lost 5 bases and the J segment 5 bases; nucleotides outside the gene matches: 11. The CDR3 runs 16 residues. Per the germline V gene, CDR1 is MGHDK and CDR2 is SYGVNS.

The chain has TRBV2 and TRBJ1-2; TRBD1 matches at 8 bases. Germline CDR1 and CDR2: SNHLY and FYNNEI. The V segment lost 2 bases and the J segment 7 bases; nucleotides outside the gene matches: 9. This CDR3 contains 15 residues. CDR3 residues: CASSERAGGLGGYTF. CDR3 in DNA: TGTGCCAGCAGTGAACGGGCAGGGGGCTTAGGTGGCTACACCTTC.

The CDR3 here is CASSLRTDYANYGYTF. Written as DNA, the CDR3 is TGTGCCAGCAGCCTACGGACAGACTATGCAAACTATGGCTACACCTTC. This chain joins TRBV11-1 and TRBJ1-2; TRBD1 might be the D (6 bases). With 5 bases removed from V and 2 bases from J, the gap between germline ends came to 18 bases. The CDR3 has 16 residues. Germline V lookup: CDR1 SGHAT, CDR2 FQDESV (reference sequence). The whole variable domain, remainder taken from reference TRBV11-1 and TRBJ1-2, is EAEVAQSPRYKITEKSQAVAFWCDPISGHATLYWYRQILGQGPELLVQFQDESVVDDSQLPKDRFSAERLKGVDSTLKIQPAELGDSAMYLCASSLRTDYANYGYTFGSGTRLTVV.

The rearrangement links TRBV3-1 (or the pseudogene TRBV3-2) to TRBJ2-1; a possible D gene is TRBD2 (6 bases). V was pared by 4 bases and J by 5 bases, with 18 bases between. Germline V gene sequence: CDR1 LGHDT, CDR2 YNNKEL (reference sequence). The CDR3 extends over 16 amino acids. The DNA of the CDR3 is TGTGCCAGCAGCCTCCCCTGGGGCGGGGCTAACAATGAGCAGTTCTTC. This sequence encodes CASSLPWGGANNEQFF.

The chain has TRBV27 and TRBJ1-5, with D unclear. The CDR3 is made up of 13 amino acids. V lost 6 bases and J lost 2, with 8 bases in between. Germline V gene lookup returns CDR1 MNHEY and CDR2 SMNVEV (reference sequence). CDR3 DNA: TGTGCCAGCAGAGGGCGGGGCAATCAGCCCCAGCATTTT. Its protein is CASRGRGNQPQHF.

J is TRBJ2-7 and V is TRBV25-1; D possibly corresponds to TRBD2 (5 bases). CDR3 size: 13 residues. Germline assignment: CDR1 MGHDK and CDR2 SYGVNS. The V end was cut by 7 bases, the J end by 1 base, with 11 bases between. In DNA form, the CDR3 reads TGTGCCAGCATGGGAGCTGGGTCCTACGAGCAGTACTTC. Translated, it gives CASMGAGSYEQYF.

This clone has only one observation. The chain employs TRBV5-1 and TRBJ2-5, with a weak D call TRBD2 (5 bases). The germline V and J ends were trimmed by 5 bases and 1 base, with 9 bases remaining between them. The germline CDR1 and CDR2 sequences are SGHRS and YFSETQ. The CDR3 loop spans 13 amino acids. As DNA, the CDR3 is TGCGCCAGCAGAGGCGGGCTCCAAGAGACCCAGTACTTC. As protein: CASRGGLQETQYF.

The chain couples TRBV10-1 to TRBJ2-3; perhaps TRBD1 as D (6 bases). This CDR3 contains 14 residues. Germline values: CDR1 WNHNN, CDR2 SYGVQD (reference sequence). Trimming took off 3 bases at V and 5 bases at J, with 12 bases between the two ends. The CDR3, as DNA: TGCGCCAGCAGTGACGGGACAACGGGAGATACGCAGTATTTT. Translated: CASSDGTTGDTQYF.

The rearrangement joins TRBV11-2 to TRBJ1-2; D is ambiguous. V shed 5 bases and J shed 2 bases, with 18 bases lying between them. Germline V gene lookup returns CDR1 SGHAT and CDR2 FQNNGV. CDR3 length equals 16 residues. The DNA of the CDR3 is TGTGCCAGCAGCGGTCCGAATGGGCAAGGAAACTATGGCTACACCTTC. It is translated as CASSGPNGQGNYGYTF.

The rearrangement uses TRBV3-1 (or the pseudogene TRBV3-2) and TRBJ1-2; 9 nucleotides agree with TRBD1. From germline, CDR1 is LGHDT and CDR2 YNNKEL (reference sequence). This CDR3 region has 15 residues. Trimming removed 5 bases from V and 1 base from J; junction bases left unmatched: 5. CDR3 amino acids: CASSTRDRDNYGYTF. CDR3 DNA: TGTGCCAGCAGCACCCGGGACAGGGATAACTATGGCTACACCTTC.

This clone was seen a few times. The chain links TRBV5-6 to TRBJ1-1; TRBD1 matches at 7 bases. The CDR3 runs 15 residues. The junction had 7 bases not matched to a gene; V was cut back by 0 bases and J by 5 bases. Germline CDR1 reads SGHDT; CDR2 reads YYEEEE. The DNA of the CDR3 is TGTGCCAGCAGCTTGGGAGGGGGCTGGAATACTGAAGCTTTCTTT. This encodes CASSLGGGWNTEAFF.

The rearrangement uses TRBV30 and TRBJ2-2, with D possibly being TRBD1 (6 bases). This CDR3 has 13 amino acids. Looked up from germline, CDR1 is GTSNPN and CDR2 is SVGIG (reference sequence). V lost 8 bases and J lost 1, with 11 bases in between. This CDR3 reads CALTGMNTGELFF. The CDR3 bases are TGTGCCCTGACAGGAATGAACACCGGGGAGCTGTTTTTT.

The chain recombines TRBV7-2 with TRBJ2-1, with 13 positions matching TRBD2. CDR3 size: 16 residues. The germline CDR1 and CDR2 sequences are SGHTA and FQGNSA. V lost 5 bases to trimming and J lost 5 bases; unmatched junction nucleotides: 6. The CDR3: CASSRRTSGGHNEQFF. CDR3 sequence (DNA): TGTGCCAGCAGCCGTCGGACTAGCGGGGGACACAATGAGCAGTTCTTC.

As DNA, the CDR3 is TGTGCCAGCAGTTCCGACAGGGGGGTCTCCTACAATGAGCAGTTCTTC. This gives the protein CASSSDRGVSYNEQFF. The rearrangement joins TRBV6-6 to TRBJ2-1; 9 bases line up with TRBD1. Germline CDR1 MNHNY, CDR2 SVGAGI (reference sequence). V was clipped by 4 bases and J by 0 bases; unmatched bases: 4. There are 16 residues in the CDR3.

The count of this clone is one. V usage is TRBV14 and J usage is TRBJ1-6; 7 bases align to TRBD1. V was pared by 0 bases and J by 7 bases, with 6 bases of the junction left unmatched. The CDR3 runs to 16 residues. Germline V gives CDR1 SGHDN, CDR2 FVKESK. DNA for the CDR3: TGTGCCAGCAGCCAAGATCAGCCAGGGGGAAATTCACCCCTCCACTTT. Its protein is CASSQDQPGGNSPLHF. Filled out from reference TRBV14 and TRBJ1-6, the complete variable domain reads EAGVTQFPSHSVIEKGQTVTLRCDPISGHDNLYWYRRVMGKEIKFLLHFVKESKQDESGMPNNRFLAERTGGTYSTLKVQPAELEDSGVYFCASSQDQPGGNSPLHFGNGTRLTVT.

This chain uses TRBV6-6 with TRBJ1-3; 7 bases are a match to TRBD1. J was trimmed by 4 bases and V by 5 bases; bases with no gene match: 17. The CDR3 length is 18 residues. Germline V gene sequence: CDR1 MNHNY, CDR2 SVGAGI (reference sequence). In nucleotides, the CDR3 is TGTGCCAGCAGTCCCGACAGGGCTCACTTACTTTCGGGAAACACCATATATTTT. Amino acids: CASSPDRAHLLSGNTIYF.

This clone appeared a single time. The genes are TRBV7-6 and TRBJ2-1; 10 nucleotides agree with TRBD1. The CDR3 extends over 17 amino acids. V dropped 5 bases and J dropped 0; count of bases not matched to a gene: 7. Germline CDR1 is SGHVS and CDR2 is FNYEAQ. CDR3 nucleotides: TGTGCCAGCAGCCGGGACAGGGGCTGGAGCTCCTACAATGAGCAGTTCTTC. Translating it yields CASSRDRGWSSYNEQFF.

The chain joins TRBV7-2 to TRBJ2-7, with D perhaps TRBD1 (5 bases). The CDR3 loop spans 13 amino acids. V lost 5 bases and J lost 2, with 10 bases in between. CDR1 SGHTA and CDR2 FQGNSA come from the germline V gene. The CDR3 loop is CASSTRQTYEQYF. The CDR3 coding sequence is TGTGCCAGCAGCACCCGACAGACCTACGAGCAGTACTTC.

The chain uses TRBV5-1 and TRBJ1-1; 7 bases agree with TRBD1. This CDR3 is 14 amino acids long. The germline CDR1 and CDR2 sequences are SGHRS and YFSETQ. J lost 5 bases, V lost 0 bases, and 4 bases had no gene match. CDR3 DNA: TGCGCCAGCAGCTTGGCGGCAGGGGGAACTGAAGCTTTCTTT. Translated: CASSLAAGGTEAFF.

V gene TRBV19 combines with J gene TRBJ1-6, with D possibly TRBD1 on 6 matching bases. The CDR3 runs to 15 residues. V lost 4 bases to trimming and J lost 7 bases, with 14 bases between them. Germline V gene sequence: CDR1 LNHDA, CDR2 SQIVND (reference sequence). CDR3 nucleotide sequence: TGTGCCAGTAGTAGCAGGGGCGCTGGGAATTCACCCCTCCACTTT. This codes for CASSSRGAGNSPLHF. The complete variable domain, with remaining parts taken from reference TRBV19 and TRBJ1-6, reads DGGITQSPKYLFRKEGQNVTLSCEQNLNHDAMYWYRQDPGQGLRLIYYSQIVNDFQKGDIAEGYSVSREKKESFPLTVTSAQKNPTAFYLCASSSRGAGNSPLHFGNGTRLTVT.

This clone was observed a single time. V and J are TRBV27 and TRBJ2-2, with no clear D. CDR3 length: 13 amino acids. Germline V CDR1 and CDR2: MNHEY, SMNVEV (reference sequence). Trimming shortened V by 6 bases and J by 1 base, and 6 bases separated the two germline ends. CDR3 nucleotides: TGTGCCAGCAGGAGACAGAACACCGGGGAGCTGTTTTTT. Protein product: CASRRQNTGELFF.

The chain links TRBV5-1 to TRBJ2-3, with 7 bases that match TRBD1. The germline V gene has CDR1 SGHRS and CDR2 YFSETQ. J was trimmed by 0 bases and V by 0 bases; bases with no gene match: 4. The CDR3 contains 16 residues. The CDR3 coding sequence is TGCGCCAGCAGCTTGGCCCAGACAGGGAGCACAGATACGCAGTATTTT. Protein sequence: CASSLAQTGSTDTQYF. Supplemented by reference TRBV5-1 and TRBJ2-3, the full variable domain reads KAGVTQTPRYLIKTRGQQVTLSCSPISGHRSVSWYQQTPGQGLQFLFEYFSETQRNKGNFPGRFSGRQFSNSRSEMNVSTLELGDSALYLCASSLAQTGSTDTQYFGPGTRLTVL.

The chain employs TRBV6-5 and TRBJ1-6, with 8 bases aligning to TRBD1. CDR1 is MNHEY, CDR2 SVGAGI, per germline. The CDR3 totals 14 residues. V trimming: 6 bases; J trimming: 4 bases; junction bases outside the gene matches: 2. This CDR3 reads CASSRQGYNSPLHF. Here the CDR3 DNA reads TGTGCCAGCAGCCGACAGGGGTATAATTCACCCCTCCACTTT.

This chain joins TRBV7-2 and TRBJ1-1, with TRBD1 identical over 8 bases. Germline V lookup: CDR1 SGHTA, CDR2 FQGNSA. The CDR3 runs 16 residues. The J segment lost 3 bases and the V segment lost 2 bases, leaving 8 bases of the junction unmatched. Written as DNA, the CDR3 is TGTGCCAGCAGCTTATTTGGACAGGGTAGGCACACTGAAGCTTTCTTT. It translates to CASSLFGQGRHTEAFF.

The CDR3 spells CASSEGLAGVRTQYF. The DNA of the CDR3 is TGTGCCAGCAGTGAAGGCCTAGCGGGGGTGCGGACCCAGTACTTC. The chain uses TRBV6-1 and TRBJ2-5, with 10 bases fitting TRBD2. J gave up 7 bases and V 1 base, and 6 bases lay outside the gene matches. In germline, CDR1 is MNHNS, CDR2 SASEGT. The CDR3 is 15 residues long.